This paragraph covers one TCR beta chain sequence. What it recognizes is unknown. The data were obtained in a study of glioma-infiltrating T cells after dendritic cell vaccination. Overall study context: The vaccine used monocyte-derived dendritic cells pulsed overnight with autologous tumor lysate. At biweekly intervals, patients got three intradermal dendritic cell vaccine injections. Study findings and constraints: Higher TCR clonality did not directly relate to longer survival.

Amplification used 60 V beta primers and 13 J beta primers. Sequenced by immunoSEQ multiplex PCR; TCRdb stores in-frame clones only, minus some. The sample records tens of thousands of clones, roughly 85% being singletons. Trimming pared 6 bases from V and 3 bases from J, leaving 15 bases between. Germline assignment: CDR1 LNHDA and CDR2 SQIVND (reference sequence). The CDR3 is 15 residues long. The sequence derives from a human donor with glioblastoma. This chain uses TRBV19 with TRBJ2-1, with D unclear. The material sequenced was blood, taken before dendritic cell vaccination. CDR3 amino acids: CASSTGRVLYNEQFF. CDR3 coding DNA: TGTGCCAGTAGCACCGGCCGGGTCCTCTACAATGAGCAGTTCTTC.